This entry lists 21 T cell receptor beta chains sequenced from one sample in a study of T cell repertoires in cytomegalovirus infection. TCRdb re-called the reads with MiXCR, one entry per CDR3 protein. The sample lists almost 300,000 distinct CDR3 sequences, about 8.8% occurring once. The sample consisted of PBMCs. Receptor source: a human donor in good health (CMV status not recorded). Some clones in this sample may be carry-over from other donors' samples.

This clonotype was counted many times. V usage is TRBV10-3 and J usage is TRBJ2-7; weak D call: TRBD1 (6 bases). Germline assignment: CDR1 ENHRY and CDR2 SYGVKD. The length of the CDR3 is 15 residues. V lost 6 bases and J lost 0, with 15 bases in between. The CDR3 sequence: CAIRPGQTSSYEQYF. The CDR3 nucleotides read TGTGCCATCAGGCCGGGACAAACAAGCTCCTACGAGCAGTACTTC.

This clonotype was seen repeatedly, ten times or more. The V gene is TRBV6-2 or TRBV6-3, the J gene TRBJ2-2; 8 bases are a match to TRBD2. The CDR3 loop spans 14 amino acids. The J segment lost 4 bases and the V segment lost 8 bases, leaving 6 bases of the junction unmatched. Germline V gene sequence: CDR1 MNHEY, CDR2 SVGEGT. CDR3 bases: TGTGCCAGCCTCACCGGGGGGGCCACCGGGGAGCTGTTTTTT. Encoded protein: CASLTGGATGELFF.

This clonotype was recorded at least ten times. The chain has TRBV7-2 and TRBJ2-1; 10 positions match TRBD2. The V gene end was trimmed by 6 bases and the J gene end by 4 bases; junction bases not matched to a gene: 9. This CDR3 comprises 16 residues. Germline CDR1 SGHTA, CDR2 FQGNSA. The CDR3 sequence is CASSFTGTSEYNEQFF. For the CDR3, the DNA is TGTGCCAGCAGTTTCACCGGGACTAGCGAATACAATGAGCAGTTCTTC.

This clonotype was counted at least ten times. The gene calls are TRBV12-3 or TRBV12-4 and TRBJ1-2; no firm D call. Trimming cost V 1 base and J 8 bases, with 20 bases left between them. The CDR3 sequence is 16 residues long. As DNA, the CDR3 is TGTGCCAGCAGTTTAGGAGTACAGACGGTGCGTTTGGGCTACACCTTC. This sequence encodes CASSLGVQTVRLGYTF.

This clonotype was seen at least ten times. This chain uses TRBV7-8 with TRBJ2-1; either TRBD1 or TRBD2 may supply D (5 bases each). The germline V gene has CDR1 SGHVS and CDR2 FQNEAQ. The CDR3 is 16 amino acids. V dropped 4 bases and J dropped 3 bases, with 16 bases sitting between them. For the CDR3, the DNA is TGTGCCAGCAGCTCTCCCGGGACCACTTTCTACAATGAGCAGTTCTTC. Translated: CASSSPGTTFYNEQFF.

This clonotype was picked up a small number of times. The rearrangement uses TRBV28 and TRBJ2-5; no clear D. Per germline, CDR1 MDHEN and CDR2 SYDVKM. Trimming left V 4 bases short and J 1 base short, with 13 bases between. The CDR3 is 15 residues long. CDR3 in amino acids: CASSSPSRIQETQYF. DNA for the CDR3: TGTGCCAGCAGTTCCCCGTCCAGGATCCAAGAGACCCAGTACTTC.

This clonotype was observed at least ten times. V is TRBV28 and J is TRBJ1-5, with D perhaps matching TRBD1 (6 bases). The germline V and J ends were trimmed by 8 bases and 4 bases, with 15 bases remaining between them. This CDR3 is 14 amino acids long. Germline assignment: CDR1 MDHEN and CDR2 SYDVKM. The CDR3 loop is CASGLGQLNQPQHF. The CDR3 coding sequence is TGTGCCAGCGGCCTCGGACAGCTAAATCAGCCCCAGCATTTT.

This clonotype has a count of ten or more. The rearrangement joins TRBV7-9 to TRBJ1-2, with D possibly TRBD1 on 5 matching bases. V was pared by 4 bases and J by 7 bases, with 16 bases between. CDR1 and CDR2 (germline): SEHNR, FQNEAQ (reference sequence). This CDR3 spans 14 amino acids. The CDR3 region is CASSSSGTVLGYTF. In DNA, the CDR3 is TGTGCCAGCAGCTCTTCGGGGACGGTGCTTGGCTACACCTTC.

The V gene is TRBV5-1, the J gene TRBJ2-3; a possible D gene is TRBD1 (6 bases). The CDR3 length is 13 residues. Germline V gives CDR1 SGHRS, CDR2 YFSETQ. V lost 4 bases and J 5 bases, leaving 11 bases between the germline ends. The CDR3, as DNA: TGCGCCAGCAGCACGGACAGTGGAGATACGCAGTATTTT. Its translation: CASSTDSGDTQYF.

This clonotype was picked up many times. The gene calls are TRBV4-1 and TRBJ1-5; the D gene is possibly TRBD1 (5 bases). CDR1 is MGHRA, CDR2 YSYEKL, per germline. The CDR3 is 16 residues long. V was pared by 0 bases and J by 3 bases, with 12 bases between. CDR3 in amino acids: CASSQDRGTINQPQHF. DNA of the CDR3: TGCGCCAGCAGCCAAGATCGGGGGACCATCAATCAGCCCCAGCATTTT.

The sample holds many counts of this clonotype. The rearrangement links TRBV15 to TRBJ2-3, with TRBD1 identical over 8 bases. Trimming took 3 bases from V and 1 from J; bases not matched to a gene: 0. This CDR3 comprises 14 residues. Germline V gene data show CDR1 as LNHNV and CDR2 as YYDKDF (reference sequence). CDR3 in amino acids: CATSRDRGTDTQYF. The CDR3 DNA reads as TGTGCCACCAGCAGGGACAGGGGCACAGATACGCAGTATTTT.

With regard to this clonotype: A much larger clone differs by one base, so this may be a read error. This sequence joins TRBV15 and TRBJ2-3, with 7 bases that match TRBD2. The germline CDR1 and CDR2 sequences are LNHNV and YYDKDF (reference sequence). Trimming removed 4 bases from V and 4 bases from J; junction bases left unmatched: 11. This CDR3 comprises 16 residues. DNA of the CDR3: TGTGCCACCAGCACCGGACCCCTCAGCGGGGCAGATACGCAGTATTTT. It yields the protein CATSTGPLSGADTQYF.

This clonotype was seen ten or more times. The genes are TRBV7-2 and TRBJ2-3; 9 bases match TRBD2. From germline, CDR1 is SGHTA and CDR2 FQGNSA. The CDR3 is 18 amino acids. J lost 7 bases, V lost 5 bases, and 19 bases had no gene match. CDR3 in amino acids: CASSPWGGGASVINTQYF. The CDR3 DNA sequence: TGTGCCAGCAGCCCCTGGGGCGGGGGGGCAAGTGTGATAAATACGCAGTATTTT.

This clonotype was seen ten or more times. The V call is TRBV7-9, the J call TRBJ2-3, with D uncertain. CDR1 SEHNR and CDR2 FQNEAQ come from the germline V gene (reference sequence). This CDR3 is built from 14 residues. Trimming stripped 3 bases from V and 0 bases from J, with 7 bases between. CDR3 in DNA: TGTGCCAGCAGCTTTGAATCTAGCACAGATACGCAGTATTTT. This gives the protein CASSFESSTDTQYF. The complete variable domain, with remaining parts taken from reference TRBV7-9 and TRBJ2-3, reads DTGVSQNPRHKITKRGQNVTFRCDPISEHNRLYWYRQTLGQGPEFLTYFQNEAQLEKSRLLSDRFSAERPKGSFSTLEIQRTEQGDSAMYLCASSFESSTDTQYFGPGTRLTVL.

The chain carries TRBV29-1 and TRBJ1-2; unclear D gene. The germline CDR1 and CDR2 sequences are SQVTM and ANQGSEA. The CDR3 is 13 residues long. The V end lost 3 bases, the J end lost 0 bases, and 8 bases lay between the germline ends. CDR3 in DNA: TGCAGCGTTGACGATGGGACTAACTATGGCTACACCTTC. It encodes CSVDDGTNYGYTF.

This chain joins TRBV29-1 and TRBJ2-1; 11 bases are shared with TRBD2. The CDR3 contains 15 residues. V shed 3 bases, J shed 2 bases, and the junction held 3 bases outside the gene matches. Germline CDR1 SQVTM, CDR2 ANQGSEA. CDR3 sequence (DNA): TGCAGCGTTGATACTAGCGGGGGCGCCTACAATGAGCAGTTCTTC. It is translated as CSVDTSGGAYNEQFF.

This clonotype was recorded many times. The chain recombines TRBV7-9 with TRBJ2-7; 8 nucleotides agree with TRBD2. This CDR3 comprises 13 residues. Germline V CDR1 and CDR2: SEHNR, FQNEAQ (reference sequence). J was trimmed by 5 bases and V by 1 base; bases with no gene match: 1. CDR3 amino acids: CASSLGGGNEQYV. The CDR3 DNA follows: TGTGCCAGCAGCTTAGGCGGGGGGAACGAGCAGTACGTC.

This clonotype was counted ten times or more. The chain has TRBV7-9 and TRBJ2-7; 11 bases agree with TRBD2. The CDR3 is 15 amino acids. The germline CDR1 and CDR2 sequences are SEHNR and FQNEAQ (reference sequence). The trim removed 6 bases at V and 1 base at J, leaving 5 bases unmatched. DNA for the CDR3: TGTGCCAGCAGTCCCGGGACTAGCGGATCCTACGAGCAGTACGTC. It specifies CASSPGTSGSYEQYV.

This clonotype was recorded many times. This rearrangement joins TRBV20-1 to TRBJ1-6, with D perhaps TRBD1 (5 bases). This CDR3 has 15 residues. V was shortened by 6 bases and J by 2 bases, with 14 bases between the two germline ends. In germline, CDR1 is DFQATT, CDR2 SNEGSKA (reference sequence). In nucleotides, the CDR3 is TGCAGTGCATCCCCCGGGGGAACCTATAATTCACCCCTCCACTTT. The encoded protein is CSASPGGTYNSPLHF.

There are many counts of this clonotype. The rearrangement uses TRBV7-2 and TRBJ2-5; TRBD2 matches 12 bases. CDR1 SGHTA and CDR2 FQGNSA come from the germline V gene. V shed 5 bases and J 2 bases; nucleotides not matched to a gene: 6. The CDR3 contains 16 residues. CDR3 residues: CASSTTSGGLQETQYF. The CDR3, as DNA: TGTGCCAGCAGCACGACTAGCGGGGGCCTACAAGAGACCCAGTACTTC.

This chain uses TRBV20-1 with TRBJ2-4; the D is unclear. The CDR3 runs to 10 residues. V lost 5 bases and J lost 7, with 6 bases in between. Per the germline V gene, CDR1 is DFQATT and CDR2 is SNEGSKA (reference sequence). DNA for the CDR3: TGCAGTGCTGATAAGAACATTCAGTACTTC. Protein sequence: CSADKNIQYF.